The 24 T cell receptor beta chains listed next were all sequenced from one sample in a study of T cells in Graves' hyperthyroidism and ophthalmopathy. Amplification of TCR beta CDR3 regions was performed using RNA transcripts as template. Initially, a first-round RT-PCR of the TCR CDR3 employed the HTBI primer set. MiXCR, applied by TCRdb to the multiplex PCR reads, yields one record per CDR3 protein. Among about 380,000 distinct CDR3 sequences listed, around 13% were seen once. Material for sequencing was blood. All receptors derive from a woman in her thirties with Graves' ophthalmopathy.

This chain joins TRBV7-6 and TRBJ2-1; TRBD2 agrees at 14 bases. V lost 5 bases, J lost 0 bases, and 9 bases stayed unmatched. This CDR3 spans 19 amino acids. Germline loops: CDR1 SGHVS, CDR2 FNYEAQ. The CDR3 DNA sequence: TGTGCCAGCAGCCGACGGACTAGCGGGGGGCCGAGCTCCTACAATGAGCAGTTCTTC. This encodes CASSRRTSGGPSSYNEQFF.

This clonotype has ten or more counts. This chain joins TRBV12-3 or TRBV12-4 and TRBJ1-6; 7 bases fit TRBD1. With 4 bases clipped from V and 14 bases from J, the junction kept 8 bases outside the gene matches. The CDR3 loop spans 13 amino acids. CDR3 region: CASSSSSRGSLHF. CDR3 DNA: TGTGCCAGCAGTTCCTCAAGCAGGGGGTCCCTCCACTTT.

In its sample, this clonotype was seen many times. The CDR3 DNA is TGTGCCAGCAGCTATGGACGCGAGCAGTACTTC. Protein: CASSYGREQYF. This chain uses TRBV2 with TRBJ2-7, with no clear D. Germline assignment: CDR1 SNHLY and CDR2 FYNNEI. CDR3 length: 11 amino acids. V was pared by 6 bases and J by 6 bases, with 9 bases between.

V usage is TRBV9 and J usage is TRBJ1-3; D is unclear. V was clipped by 0 bases and J by 10 bases, with 17 bases between them. The CDR3 covers 15 residues. CDR1 and CDR2 from the germline V gene are SGDLS and YYNGEE. CDR3 amino acids: CASSVGTVGSETIYF. CDR3 nucleotides: TGTGCCAGCAGCGTAGGTACAGTGGGGTCCGAAACCATATATTTT.

In its sample, this clonotype was seen many times. J is TRBJ2-5 and V is TRBV11-3; D not resolved. The V gene's germline CDR1 is SGHNT and CDR2 YENEEA. The CDR3 covers 14 residues. The V end lost 0 bases, the J end lost 1 base, and 6 bases lay between the germline ends. For the CDR3, the DNA is TGTGCCAGCAGCTTAGAGGGGTCCCAAGAGACCCAGTACTTC. This encodes CASSLEGSQETQYF.

This clonotype was counted at least ten times. The genes are TRBV3-1 and TRBJ2-3; 11 bases agree with TRBD2. V was clipped by 6 bases and J by 7 bases; unmatched bases: 9. The CDR3 is made up of 15 amino acids. Germline V gene sequence: CDR1 LGHDT, CDR2 YNNKEL (reference sequence). The DNA of the CDR3 is TGTGCCAGCAGTCCTACTAGCGGGGGCTTAAATACGCAGTATTTT. This translates into CASSPTSGGLNTQYF.

CDR3 coding DNA: TGTGCCAGCAGAGCCGGGACTAAGCAAGAGACCCAGTACTTC. It is translated as CASRAGTKQETQYF. This chain uses TRBV2 with TRBJ2-5, with 7 bases matching TRBD2. Looked up from germline, CDR1 is SNHLY and CDR2 is FYNNEI. Losses at the gene ends were 6 bases for V and 2 bases for J; bases not matched to a gene: 6. CDR3 length: 14 residues. Combining the CDR3 with reference TRBV2 and TRBJ2-5 gives the whole variable domain EPEVTQTPSHQVTQMGQEVILRCVPISNHLYFYWYRQILGQKVEFLVSFYNNEISEKSEIFDDQFSVERPDGSNFTLKIRSTKLEDSAMYFCASRAGTKQETQYFGPGTRLLVL.

Ten or more counts support this clonotype. The rearrangement links TRBV14 to TRBJ2-1, with D unresolved. The V end was cut by 6 bases, the J end by 10 bases, with 10 bases between. CDR1 and CDR2 (germline): SGHDN, FVKESK. This CDR3 comprises 11 residues. The CDR3 sequence is CASSQRVEQFF. In DNA form, the CDR3 reads TGTGCCAGCAGTCAACGAGTAGAGCAGTTCTTC.

This clonotype appeared once. V is TRBV28 and J is TRBJ1-1, with D possibly matching TRBD1 (6 bases). The CDR3 sequence is 14 residues long. The V and J ends lost 6 bases and 7 bases respectively, with 18 bases between them. Germline assignment: CDR1 MDHEN and CDR2 SYDVKM. The CDR3 reads CASRGGGRGIEAFF. The DNA for the CDR3 is TGTGCCAGCAGGGGGGGGGGGCGCGGAATTGAAGCTTTCTTT.

Many counts were recorded for this clonotype. Germline is not matched at one junction end, which may reflect a read error. V is TRBV7-7 and J is TRBJ2-1; D is perhaps TRBD2 (6 bases). The germline gives CDR1 SSHAT, CDR2 FNYEAQ (reference sequence). This CDR3 has 16 residues. The CDR3 DNA sequence: TGTGCTAGCAGTCAAAGACACACTAGCTCTGGTAATGAGCAGTTCTTC. Translating it yields CASSQRHTSSGNEQFF.

This clonotype has at least ten counts. The rearrangement joins TRBV4-1 to TRBJ2-3; maybe TRBD2 (5 bases). V was pared by 0 bases and J by 4 bases, with 17 bases between. Germline V gene sequence: CDR1 MGHRA, CDR2 YSYEKL. The CDR3 loop spans 17 amino acids. The CDR3 nucleotides read TGCGCCAGCAGCCAAGAGGAGGTTAAGCTTGGCTCAGATACGCAGTATTTT. Its protein product is CASSQEEVKLGSDTQYF.

A few counts support this clonotype. This chain uses TRBV6-2 or TRBV6-3 with TRBJ2-3; no reliable D call. This CDR3 region has 19 residues. V lost 5 bases and J 0 bases, leaving 24 bases between the germline ends. CDR1 MNHEY and CDR2 SVGEGT come from the germline V gene. CDR3 nucleotide sequence: TGTGCCAGCAGTCCCCCTTCGGGTCGGGCGTGGCGTAGCACAGATACGCAGTATTTT. It codes for CASSPPSGRAWRSTDTQYF.

In regard to this clonotype: The junction differs from germline at one of its ends, possibly a read error. The chain couples TRBV29-1 to TRBJ2-5, with TRBD2 as a possible D gene (6 bases). This CDR3 region has 14 residues. CDR1 is SQVTM and CDR2 is ANQGSEA in the germline V gene. CDR3 sequence reads: CSVEAGGWEETQYF. As DNA, the CDR3 is TGCAGCGTCGAAGCCGGGGGTTGGGAAGAGACCCAGTACTTC.

Many counts were recorded for this clonotype. The rearrangement links TRBV20-1 to TRBJ2-7, with 10 bases that match TRBD2. From germline, CDR1 is DFQATT and CDR2 SNEGSKA (reference sequence). J gave up 2 bases and V 0 bases, and 4 bases lay outside the gene matches. The CDR3 covers 15 residues. The CDR3 loop reads CSARDVAGGPYEQYF. The DNA for the CDR3 is TGCAGTGCTAGAGATGTAGCGGGGGGCCCCTACGAGCAGTACTTC.

This clonotype has ten or more counts. The CDR3 DNA sequence: TGTGCCAGCAGTTTATGTGCAGAGGGATGCGAGCAGTACTTC. Protein sequence: CASSLCAEGCEQYF. The rearrangement links TRBV28 to TRBJ2-7; the D gene is possibly TRBD2 (5 bases). There are 14 residues in the CDR3. Between the trimmed V and J ends, which lost 0 bases and 6 bases, there was a span of 12 bases. Per the germline V gene, CDR1 is MDHEN and CDR2 is SYDVKM. The variable domain in full, with the rest retrieved from reference TRBV28 and TRBJ2-7, is DVKVTQSSRYLVKRTGEKVFLECVQDMDHENMFWYRQDPGLGLRLIYFSYDVKMKEKGDIPEGYSVSREKKERFSLILESASTNQTSMYLCASSLCAEGCEQYFGPGTRLTVT.

This chain connects TRBV14 to TRBJ2-7, with 11 bases aligning to TRBD1. This CDR3 contains 17 residues. Looked up from germline, CDR1 is SGHDN and CDR2 is FVKESK. The J segment lost 2 bases and the V segment lost 0 bases, leaving 6 bases of the junction unmatched. The CDR3 here is CASSQDRWDRGTYEQYF. DNA of the CDR3: TGTGCCAGCAGCCAAGATAGGTGGGACAGGGGGACCTACGAGCAGTACTTC. The variable domain in full, completed from reference TRBV14 and TRBJ2-7, reads EAGVTQFPSHSVIEKGQTVTLRCDPISGHDNLYWYRRVMGKEIKFLLHFVKESKQDESGMPNNRFLAERTGGTYSTLKVQPAELEDSGVYFCASSQDRWDRGTYEQYFGPGTRLTVT.

This chain links TRBV3-1 with TRBJ2-4; D uncertain. CDR3 size: 16 residues. Per the germline V gene, CDR1 is LGHDT and CDR2 is YNNKEL (reference sequence). V dropped 4 bases and J dropped 1 base, with 14 bases sitting between them. CDR3 sequence reads: CASSPLGLGAKNIQYF. In nucleotides, the CDR3 is TGTGCCAGCAGCCCTCTAGGCCTAGGGGCCAAAAACATTCAGTACTTC.

This clonotype appeared many times. V usage is TRBV2 and J usage is TRBJ2-3, with TRBD1 matching 7 bases. Germline values: CDR1 SNHLY, CDR2 FYNNEI. Losses at the gene ends were 5 bases for V and 4 bases for J; bases not matched to a gene: 6. CDR3 length: 14 amino acids. CDR3 residues: CASSPDRVPDTQYF. Here the CDR3 DNA reads TGTGCCAGCAGTCCCGACAGGGTCCCAGATACGCAGTATTTT.

A few counts support this clonotype. V and J are TRBV7-9 and TRBJ2-6; 7 bases are shared with TRBD1. CDR1 is SEHNR, CDR2 FQNEAQ, per germline (reference sequence). CDR3 length equals 20 residues. V lost 2 bases, J lost 0 bases, and 13 bases stayed unmatched. The CDR3 bases are TGTGCCAGCAGCTTATGGCCAATGGGGACAGAAGTCTCTGGGGCCAACGTCCTGACTTTC. Amino acid sequence: CASSLWPMGTEVSGANVLTF.

The CDR3 region has the DNA TGTGCCAGCAGTTCTGGACCGAACACAGATACGCAGTATTTT. Its translation is CASSSGPNTDTQYF. This chain links TRBV6-1 with TRBJ2-3; no definite D call. Trimming pared 5 bases from V and 2 bases from J, leaving 11 bases between. The CDR3 is 14 residues long. Germline assignment: CDR1 MNHNS and CDR2 SASEGT.

This clonotype was found many times. The gene calls are TRBV18 and TRBJ1-5; D unclear. Germline CDR1 reads KGHSH; CDR2 reads LQKENI. V lost 0 bases to trimming and J lost 0 bases, with 6 bases between them. The CDR3 is made up of 15 amino acids. The DNA for the CDR3 is TGTGCCAGCTCACCACCAGATTATAGCAATCAGCCCCAGCATTTT. Its translation: CASSPPDYSNQPQHF.

This clonotype was seen at least ten times. The DNA for the CDR3 is TGCAGTGCTAGTTCGCCTGTGGGCAATCAGCCCCAGCATTTT. Encoded protein: CSASSPVGNQPQHF. The rearrangement uses TRBV20-1 and TRBJ1-5; D is uncertain. V lost 3 bases and J 2 bases, leaving 11 bases between the germline ends. The germline V gene encodes CDR1 DFQATT and CDR2 SNEGSKA (reference sequence). This CDR3 is built from 14 residues.

This clonotype was detected many times. The chain combines TRBV28 with TRBJ2-5; TRBD1 aligns across 7 bases. The CDR3 is made up of 14 amino acids. The V segment lost 4 bases and the J segment 7 bases; nucleotides outside the gene matches: 9. Germline lookup yields CDR1 MDHEN and CDR2 SYDVKM. The chain's CDR3 is CASSSPGQLSTQYF. The CDR3 coding sequence is TGTGCCAGCAGTTCTCCGGGACAGCTTTCGACCCAGTACTTC.

V usage is TRBV20-1 and J usage is TRBJ2-4; TRBD2 matches 13 bases. V lost 0 bases to trimming and J lost 4 bases; unmatched junction nucleotides: 6. Germline CDR1 and CDR2: DFQATT and SNEGSKA (reference sequence). The CDR3 runs to 17 residues. The CDR3: CSARDSLTSGGKNIQYF. The DNA for the CDR3 is TGCAGTGCTAGAGATTCATTGACTAGCGGGGGGAAAAACATTCAGTACTTC.